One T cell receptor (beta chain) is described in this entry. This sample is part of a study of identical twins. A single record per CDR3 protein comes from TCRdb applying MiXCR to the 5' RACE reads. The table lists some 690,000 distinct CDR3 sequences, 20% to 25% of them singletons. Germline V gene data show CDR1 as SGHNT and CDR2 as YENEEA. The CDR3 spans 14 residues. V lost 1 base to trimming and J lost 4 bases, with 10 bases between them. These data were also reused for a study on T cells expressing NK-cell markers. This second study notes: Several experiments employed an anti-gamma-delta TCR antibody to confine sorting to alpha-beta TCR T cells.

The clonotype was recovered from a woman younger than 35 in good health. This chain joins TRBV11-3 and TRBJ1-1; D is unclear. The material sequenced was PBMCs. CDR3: CASSLGDRPTEAFF. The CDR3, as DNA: TGTGCCAGCAGCTTAGGTGATCGACCCACTGAAGCTTTCTTT.